At least ten counts were recorded for the clone carrying this TCR beta chain. MiXCR, applied by TCRdb to the 5' RACE reads, yields one record per CDR3 protein. The sample holds almost 250,000 distinct CDR3 sequences, roughly 15% seen once. The data derive from a study of T-cell memory formation after mild COVID-19. The sequenced material came from PBMCs or a T cell subset sorted from them (not recorded which). The clonotype originates from an adult woman who had mild COVID-19 (a few samples of this study predate the infection). Cell type and time point are not known.

The CDR3 nucleotides are TGCGCCAGCAGCTTGGGGCGGACTTCCTACGAGCAGTACTTC. This sequence encodes CASSLGRTSYEQYF. This chain uses TRBV5-1 with TRBJ2-7, with D tentatively TRBD2 (5 bases). Germline CDR1 SGHRS, CDR2 YFSETQ. Trimming shortened V by 0 bases and J by 1 base, and 8 bases separated the two germline ends. The CDR3 is made up of 14 amino acids.